Below are 9 T cell receptor beta chains sequenced from a single sample in a study of control samples from healthy donors and cancer patients. Repertoires were generated with immunoSEQ multiplex PCR, while TCRdb's copy carries only in-frame clones and drops some. The sample lists about 110,000 clones, roughly 90% occurring once. The specimen sequenced was PBMCs. Every receptor here comes from a woman aged 60-70 years with lung cancer.

V usage is TRBV7-6 and J usage is TRBJ1-4; D unclear. CDR3 length: 14 residues. Per germline, CDR1 SGHVS and CDR2 FNYEAQ. V lost 2 bases and J lost 2, with 6 bases in between. This chain's CDR3 is CASSLQATNEKLFF. The CDR3, as DNA: TGTGCCAGCAGCTTACAGGCGACTAATGAAAAACTGTTTTTT.

The gene calls are TRBV24-1 and TRBJ1-2; 7 bases align to TRBD1. The CDR3 length is 16 residues. From germline, CDR1 is KGHDR and CDR2 SFDVKD. With V trimmed by 3 bases and J by 4 bases, 10 bases remained unmatched. This CDR3 is CATSDATTGTSYGYTF. DNA of the CDR3: TGTGCCACCAGTGATGCCACGACAGGGACCTCCTATGGCTACACCTTC.

This clone was counted between two and nine times. The CDR3 nucleotides read TGTGCCAGCAGTTACCGGCGCGCCGAAGCATCCTACGAGCAGTACTTC. Amino acid sequence: CASSYRRAEASYEQYF. The chain links TRBV6-2 or TRBV6-3 to TRBJ2-7, with D uncertain. The V gene's germline CDR1 is MNHEY and CDR2 SVGEGT. The CDR3 has 16 residues. Trimming shortened V by 2 bases and J by 1 base, and 15 bases separated the two germline ends.

The CDR3 nucleotides are TGTGCCAGCAGTACAACGGCCGGGACAGGGATCCACGAGCAGTACTTC. Protein: CASSTTAGTGIHEQYF. The rearrangement links TRBV27 to TRBJ2-7; 9 bases match TRBD1. Germline CDR1 MNHEY, CDR2 SMNVEV (reference sequence). The V segment lost 5 bases and the J segment 5 bases; nucleotides outside the gene matches: 13. This CDR3 spans 16 amino acids.

The rearrangement joins TRBV20-1 to TRBJ2-5, with D possibly being TRBD2 (5 bases). CDR1 DFQATT and CDR2 SNEGSKA come from the germline V gene (reference sequence). The CDR3 is made up of 11 amino acids. Trimming removed 4 bases from V and 3 bases from J, with 6 bases in between. For the CDR3, the DNA is TGCAGTGCTATGCGGGAAGAGACCCAGTACTTC. It specifies CSAMREETQYF.

The DNA for the CDR3 is TGTGCCAGTAGTAAGCAGGGGAGACTAGCGGGATCGGCCTACGAGCAGTACTTC. Translating it yields CASSKQGRLAGSAYEQYF. The chain couples TRBV19 to TRBJ2-7; 11 nucleotides align to TRBD2. This CDR3 is 18 amino acids long. CDR1 is LNHDA and CDR2 is SQIVND in the germline V gene (reference sequence). Trimming cost V 4 bases and J 2 bases; bases outside gene matches: 13. Supplemented by reference TRBV19 and TRBJ2-7, the full variable domain reads DGGITQSPKYLFRKEGQNVTLSCEQNLNHDAMYWYRQDPGQGLRLIYYSQIVNDFQKGDIAEGYSVSREKKESFPLTVTSAQKNPTAFYLCASSKQGRLAGSAYEQYFGPGTRLTVT.

The V call is TRBV3-1 (or the pseudogene TRBV3-2), the J call TRBJ1-1, with a tentative D call TRBD1 (6 bases). Trimming removed 2 bases from V and 3 bases from J, with 10 bases in between. The length of the CDR3 is 14 residues. Germline loops: CDR1 LGHDT, CDR2 YNNKEL (reference sequence). The CDR3: CASSQIAGDTEAFF. In nucleotides, the CDR3 is TGTGCCAGCAGCCAAATCGCAGGGGACACTGAAGCTTTCTTT.

The chain links TRBV14 to TRBJ1-1; D uncertain. V lost 0 bases to trimming and J lost 1 base, with 9 bases between them. The CDR3 loop spans 15 amino acids. Germline V gene lookup returns CDR1 SGHDN and CDR2 FVKESK. Here the CDR3 reads CASSQDPDKNTEAFF. CDR3 DNA sequence: TGTGCCAGCAGCCAAGATCCCGACAAGAACACTGAAGCTTTCTTT.

The chain employs TRBV3-1 (or the pseudogene TRBV3-2) and TRBJ2-5; 7 bases fit TRBD2. CDR3 length equals 14 residues. V dropped 1 base and J dropped 5; count of bases not matched to a gene: 4. Germline CDR1 and CDR2: LGHDT and YNNKEL (reference sequence). The CDR3 spells CASSQVGLDETQYF. The CDR3 nucleotides read TGTGCCAGCAGCCAAGTAGGACTAGACGAGACCCAGTACTTC.